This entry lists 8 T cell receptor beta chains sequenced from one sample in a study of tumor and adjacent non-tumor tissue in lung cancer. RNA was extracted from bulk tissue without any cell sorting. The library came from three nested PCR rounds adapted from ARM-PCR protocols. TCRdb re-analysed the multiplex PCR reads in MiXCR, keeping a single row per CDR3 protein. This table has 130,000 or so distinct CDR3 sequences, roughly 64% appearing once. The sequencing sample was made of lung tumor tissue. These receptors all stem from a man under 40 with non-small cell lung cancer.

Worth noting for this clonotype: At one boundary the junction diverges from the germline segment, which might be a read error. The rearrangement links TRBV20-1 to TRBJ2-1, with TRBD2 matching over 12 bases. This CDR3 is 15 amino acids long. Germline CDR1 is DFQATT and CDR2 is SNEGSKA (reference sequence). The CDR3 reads CGATSSLAGGSEQFF. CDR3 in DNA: TGCGGTGCAACCTCCTCACTAGCGGGAGGTTCTGAGCAGTTCTTC.

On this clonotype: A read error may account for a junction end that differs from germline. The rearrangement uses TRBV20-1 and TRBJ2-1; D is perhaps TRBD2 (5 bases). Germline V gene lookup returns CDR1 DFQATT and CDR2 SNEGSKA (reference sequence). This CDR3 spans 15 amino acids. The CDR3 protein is CSARDRVRTFNEQFF. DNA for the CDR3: TGCAGTGCTAGAGATAGGGTCAGGACTTTTAATGAGCAATTCTTC.

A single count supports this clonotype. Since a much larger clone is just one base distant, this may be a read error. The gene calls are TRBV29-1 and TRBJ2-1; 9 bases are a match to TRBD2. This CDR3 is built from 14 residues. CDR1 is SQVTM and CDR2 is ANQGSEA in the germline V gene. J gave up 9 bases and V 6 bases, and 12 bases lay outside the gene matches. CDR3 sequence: CSVGTGGGAGEQFF. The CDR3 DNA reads TGCAGCGTCGGTACTGGCGGGGGGGCCGGTGAGCAGTTCTTC.

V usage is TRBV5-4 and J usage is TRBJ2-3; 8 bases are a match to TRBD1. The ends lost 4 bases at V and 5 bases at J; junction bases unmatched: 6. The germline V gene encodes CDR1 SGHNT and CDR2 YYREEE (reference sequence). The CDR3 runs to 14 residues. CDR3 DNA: TGTGCCAGCAGCACCCGGGACAGGATAGATACGCAGTATTTT. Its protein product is CASSTRDRIDTQYF.

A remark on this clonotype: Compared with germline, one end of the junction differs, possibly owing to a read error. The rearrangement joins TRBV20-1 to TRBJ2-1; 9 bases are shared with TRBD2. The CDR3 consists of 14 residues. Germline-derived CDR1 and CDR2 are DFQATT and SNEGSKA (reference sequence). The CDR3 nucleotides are TGCACTGCTAGGGCAGCGGGGGGCTACAATGAGCAGTTCTTC. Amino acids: CTARAAGGYNEQFF.

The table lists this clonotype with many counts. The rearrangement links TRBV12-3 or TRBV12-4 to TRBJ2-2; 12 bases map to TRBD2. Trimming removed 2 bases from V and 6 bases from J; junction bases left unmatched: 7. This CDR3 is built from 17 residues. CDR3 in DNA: TGTGCCAGCAGTTTAACTAGCGGGGGGTCTTTCGCCGGGGAGCTGTTTTTT. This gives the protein CASSLTSGGSFAGELFF.

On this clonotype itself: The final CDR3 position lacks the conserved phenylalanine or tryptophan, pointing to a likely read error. As DNA, the CDR3 is TGCACCAGCAGCCCCTCCGCCGGACCGAGCTCCTATAATTCACCCCTCCACTTG. Its protein is CTSSPSAGPSSYNSPLHL. The chain joins TRBV4-1 to TRBJ1-6; D is unclear. CDR1 is MGHRA and CDR2 is YSYEKL in the germline V gene. The CDR3 spans 18 residues.

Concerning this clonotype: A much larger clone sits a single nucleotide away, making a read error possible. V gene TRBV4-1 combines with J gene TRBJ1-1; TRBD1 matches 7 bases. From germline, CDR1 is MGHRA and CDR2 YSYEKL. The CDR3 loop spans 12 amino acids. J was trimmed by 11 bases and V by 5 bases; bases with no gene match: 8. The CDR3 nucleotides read TGCGCCAGCAGCGAATCAGGGGGGGGGGCTTTCTTT. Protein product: CASSESGGGAFF.